Below are 10 T cell receptor beta chains sequenced from a single sample in a study of shared clonotypes between healthy human individuals. Using immunoSEQ multiplex PCR, the repertoire was profiled, and TCRdb retains in-frame clones only, with some absent. The table has around 700,000 clones, over 65% seen once; the top ten hold less than 2%. The sample comprised memory CD4+ T cells sorted from blood. Subset in this sample: CD45RA-negative fraction. The source is a woman in her 30s in good health.

The chain combines TRBV7-8 with TRBJ1-4; D remains unclear. Germline V gene lookup returns CDR1 SGHVS and CDR2 FQNEAQ. The CDR3 has 13 amino acids. Deletions cut 5 bases from V and 5 bases from J, with 9 bases between. CDR3: CASSTTANEKLFF. CDR3 in DNA: TGTGCCAGCAGCACTACAGCGAATGAAAAACTGTTTTTT.

CDR3 amino acids: CASSDPELDGSYNEQFF. CDR3 DNA sequence: TGTGCCAGTAGTGATCCCGAACTAGACGGTTCCTACAATGAGCAGTTCTTC. This rearrangement joins TRBV19 to TRBJ2-1; a possible D gene is TRBD2 (5 bases). Germline CDR1 is LNHDA and CDR2 is SQIVND (reference sequence). This CDR3 has 17 residues. V was cut by 5 bases and J by 1 base, with 18 bases left in between.

The count of this clone is one. The J gene is TRBJ1-2, the V gene TRBV14; D perhaps matches TRBD1 (6 bases). Germline V lookup: CDR1 SGHDN, CDR2 FVKESK. CDR3 length: 13 amino acids. Between the trimmed V and J ends, which lost 4 bases and 4 bases, there was a span of 10 bases. The CDR3 reads CASSPRQVYGYTF. In DNA form, the CDR3 reads TGTGCCAGCAGCCCCAGACAGGTCTATGGCTACACCTTC.

The chain recombines TRBV6-1 with TRBJ1-4, with D possibly TRBD1 on 5 matching bases. Trimming took off 0 bases at V and 7 bases at J, with 9 bases between the two ends. CDR1 MNHNS and CDR2 SASEGT come from the germline V gene. The CDR3 has 14 amino acids. CDR3 bases: TGTGCCAGCAGTGAAGCCGGGACCGGTGAAAAACTGTTTTTT. This translates into CASSEAGTGEKLFF.

The chain recombines TRBV30 with TRBJ1-3; D is unresolved. Looked up from germline, CDR1 is GTSNPN and CDR2 is SVGIG (reference sequence). The CDR3 consists of 14 residues. V lost 0 bases and J lost 2, with 8 bases in between. Here the CDR3 reads CAWSVRSPGNTIYF. CDR3 nucleotides: TGTGCCTGGAGTGTACGGAGCCCTGGAAACACCATATATTTT.

This chain connects TRBV2 to TRBJ1-1; no definite D call. Germline V CDR1 and CDR2: SNHLY, FYNNEI. The CDR3 is 13 amino acids. V was clipped by 8 bases and J by 0 bases, with 10 bases between them. The CDR3 DNA sequence: TGTGCCAGCCACAGTTACTTGAACACTGAAGCTTTCTTT. It specifies CASHSYLNTEAFF.

This sequence joins TRBV2 and TRBJ2-7, with D unresolved. The CDR3 is 15 residues long. Germline V gene lookup returns CDR1 SNHLY and CDR2 FYNNEI. Trimming removed 3 bases at V and 4 bases at J, with 16 bases between. The CDR3 region is CASSDSSARVYEQYF. Written as DNA, the CDR3 is TGTGCCAGCAGTGACTCAAGCGCCCGGGTATACGAGCAGTACTTC.

The V gene is TRBV5-4, the J gene TRBJ2-1; TRBD2 matches at 13 bases. V gave up 4 bases and J gave up 8 bases; unmatched junction bases: 6. The CDR3 runs 15 residues. Germline lookup yields CDR1 SGHNT and CDR2 YYREEE (reference sequence). The CDR3, as DNA: TGTGCCAGCAGCCCAAAACTAGCGGGAGGGCATGAGCAGTTCTTC. Translating gives CASSPKLAGGHEQFF.

This chain connects TRBV19 to TRBJ2-1; 13 bases are a match to TRBD2. V lost 5 bases to trimming and J lost 7 bases; unmatched junction nucleotides: 11. Germline CDR1 is LNHDA and CDR2 is SQIVND (reference sequence). This CDR3 has 17 amino acids. As DNA, the CDR3 is TGTGCCAGTAGTCCCGGGACTAGCGGGGCTCCGGGGAATGAGCAGTTCTTC. Amino acid sequence: CASSPGTSGAPGNEQFF.

The rearrangement uses TRBV7-9 and TRBJ1-2; D ambiguous. The CDR3 is 14 residues long. The germline gives CDR1 SEHNR, CDR2 FQNEAQ (reference sequence). Trimming took off 6 bases at V and 4 bases at J, with 15 bases between the two ends. The CDR3: CASSLDGEVYGYTF. In DNA form, the CDR3 reads TGTGCCAGCAGTTTGGACGGAGAAGTCTATGGCTACACCTTC.